A selection of T cell receptor beta chains follows, all from one sample in a study of blood T cells in healthy people across ages. TCRdb analysed the 5' RACE reads with MiXCR anew, one entry per CDR3 protein. The repertoire holds some 900,000 distinct CDR3 sequences, roughly 52% seen once, with around an eighth in the top ten. Sequenced input: blood. The source is a man aged 30-40 years in good health. Each CDR3 is given with its conserved first and last residue. The D gene is left open where the match is weak. Size is stated for part of the rows, as once, few or many counts, or as a class when the clone is expanded.

size	D	length	V	J	DNA	CDR3
.	TRBD2	14	TRBV30	TRBJ2-7	TGTGCCTGGAGGGCTAGCGGGACGTCCTACGAGCAGTACTTC	CAWRASGTSYEQYF
.	.	15	TRBV7-9	TRBJ2-5	TGTGCCAGCAGCTTAGTACCCAGGAACGAAGAGACCCAGTACTTC	CASSLVPRNEETQYF
few	.	15	TRBV28	TRBJ1-5	TGTGCCAGCCGCGCGCAAATCCAGGGGAGGCAGCCCCAGCATTTT	CASRAQIQGRQPQHF
.	.	14	TRBV9	TRBJ1-1	TGTGCCAGCAGCGTAGAGCCTGGGGAGGGGAGGGCTTTCTTT	CASSVEPGEGRAFF
.	TRBD2	17	TRBV7-2	TRBJ2-4	TGTGCCAGCAGCGGATCAAGGCGTGGGGGGGGTCTAAACATTCAGTACTTC	CASSGSRRGGGLNIQYF
.	TRBD1	15	TRBV7-9	TRBJ2-5	TGTGCCGGCAGCTTAGCGACAGGGGAGTCGGAGACCCAGTACTTC	CAGSLATGESETQYF
few	.	12	TRBV12-3/TRBV12-4	TRBJ2-1	TGTGCCAGCAGTTTAGCGACGAATGAGCAGTTCTTC	CASSLATNEQFF
.	.	12	TRBV28	TRBJ1-6	TGTGCCAGCAGGGACGGAAACTCACCCCTCCACTTT	CASRDGNSPLHF
.	.	14	TRBV28	TRBJ2-7	TGTGCCAGCAGTTCCCGCAGGGCCTCCTACGAGCAGTACTTC	CASSSRRASYEQYF
.	.	15	TRBV7-3	TRBJ2-1	TGTGCCAGCAGCTTATTTTCAGGGATTGGCAATGAGCAGTTCTTC	CASSLFSGIGNEQFF
few	.	15	TRBV6-5	TRBJ2-7	TGTGCCAGCAGTTACTCCCCGGTAACAGGGCTCGAGCAGTACTTC	CASSYSPVTGLEQYF
.	.	15	TRBV4-3	TRBJ2-7	TGCGCCAGCAGCTTCTACCAGGGTTTTGAGTACGAGCAGTACTTC	CASSFYQGFEYEQYF
.	TRBD2	16	TRBV7-9	TRBJ2-3	TGTGCCAGCAGCTTAGCGTCGGGGGGGGCCACAGATACGCAGTATTTT	CASSLASGGATDTQYF
.	TRBD2	16	TRBV9	TRBJ2-1	TGCGCCAGCAGCCGCGCGTCGAGCGGGGGGGGAAATGAGCAGTTCTTC	CASSRASSGGGNEQFF
.	.	16	TRBV7-9	TRBJ2-1	TGTGCCAGCAGCTTCCTCTCCGCCGGCTCCTACAATGAGCAGTTCTTC	CASSFLSAGSYNEQFF
.	.	12	TRBV2	TRBJ1-6	TGTGCCGGAAAACAGGATAATTCACCCCTCCACTTT	CAGKQDNSPLHF
few	.	16	TRBV20-1	TRBJ2-1	TGCAGTGCTACCTCGAGAGGGGGGCAGTCCTACAATGAGCAGTTCTTC	CSATSRGGQSYNEQFF
few	.	12	TRBV10-3	TRBJ2-1	TGTGCCACCAGACTTAGCGAAGATGAGCAGTTCTTC	CATRLSEDEQFF
few	.	13	TRBV12-3/TRBV12-4	TRBJ2-7	TGTGCCAGCAGTCCCCAGGGCCCCTACGAGCAGTACTTC	CASSPQGPYEQYF